What follows are 15 T cell receptor beta chains derived from one specimen sequenced in a study of CD8+CD57+ T cells in acquired aplastic anemia. Patients chosen for sequencing had CD8+CD57+ cells that had expanded, as shown by flow cytometry. According to the study, genomic DNA was the template for TCR beta VDJ and CDR3 profiling. TCRdb fed the reads into MiXCR, producing one record per CDR3 protein. The sample has approximately 190,000 distinct CDR3 sequences, 48% seen once; the top ten hold over 7.5%. Input material: sorted CD4+, CD8+, or CD8+CD57+ T cells (not recorded which) from PBMCs. The receptors derive from a human donor with aplastic anemia.

J is TRBJ2-7 and V is TRBV29-1, with TRBD1 matching over 7 bases. The CDR3 loop spans 16 amino acids. CDR1 and CDR2 from the germline V gene are SQVTM and ANQGSEA. The V gene end was trimmed by 5 bases and the J gene end by 2 bases; junction bases not matched to a gene: 15. The CDR3: CSVYLAARQGTYEQYF. The CDR3 DNA reads as TGCAGCGTTTATCTCGCGGCCAGACAGGGAACCTACGAGCAGTACTTC.

For this clonotype: A much larger clone lies one base from this, so it may be a read error. Lacking the conserved final phenylalanine or tryptophan, this CDR3 likely reflects a read error. The chain employs TRBV5-6 and TRBJ2-7; D possibly uses TRBD1 or TRBD2 (5 bases each). The CDR3 runs 14 residues. Trimming stripped 4 bases from V and 1 base from J, with 12 bases between. The germline gives CDR1 SGHDT, CDR2 YYEEEE. The CDR3 region has the DNA TGTGCCAGCAGCATGGGACGGTTATCCTACGAGCAGTACTCC. This sequence encodes CASSMGRLSYEQYS.

A word on this clonotype: One end of the junction does not line up with germline, which may come from a read error. The chain uses TRBV6-6 and TRBJ2-7, with D maybe TRBD2 (5 bases). Germline loops: CDR1 MNHNY, CDR2 SVGAGI (reference sequence). The CDR3 is 15 amino acids. In DNA, the CDR3 is TGTGCCAGCAGTTACTCTTGGGAGTCCCCATACGATCAGTACTTC. Its protein is CASSYSWESPYDQYF.

This clonotype was recorded at least ten times. The chain combines TRBV19 with TRBJ2-7; D gene uncertain. The germline CDR1 and CDR2 sequences are LNHDA and SQIVND (reference sequence). The V and J ends lost 5 bases and 0 bases respectively, with 8 bases between them. The CDR3 has 13 amino acids. CDR3 sequence: CASSRVSSYEQYF. The DNA for the CDR3 is TGTGCCAGTAGTCGTGTCAGCTCCTACGAGCAGTACTTC.

This clonotype was recorded a few times. The chain carries TRBV2 and TRBJ2-6; a weak D match, TRBD1 (5 bases). The V end lost 5 bases, the J end lost 0 bases, and 8 bases lay between the germline ends. This CDR3 region has 15 residues. Germline loops: CDR1 SNHLY, CDR2 FYNNEI. The CDR3 is CASSSDSSGANVLTF. CDR3 bases: TGTGCCAGCAGTTCCGACAGCTCTGGGGCCAACGTCCTGACTTTC.

This clonotype was detected many times. The chain links TRBV7-9 to TRBJ1-1; D is unresolved. The CDR3 has 15 residues. The germline V gene has CDR1 SEHNR and CDR2 FQNEAQ (reference sequence). Trimming left V 1 base short and J 0 bases short, with 9 bases between. The CDR3 sequence is CASSLVRGLNTEAFF. The CDR3 bases are TGTGCCAGCAGCTTAGTGCGGGGTCTGAACACTGAAGCTTTCTTT.

In this sample, this clonotype turned up many times. The V gene is TRBV20-1, the J gene TRBJ1-2, with TRBD1 as a possible D gene (5 bases). V lost 7 bases to trimming and J lost 4 bases, with 22 bases between them. Germline V gives CDR1 DFQATT, CDR2 SNEGSKA (reference sequence). This CDR3 is 15 amino acids long. CDR3 nucleotides: TGCAGTGTAGCCCGACCTGGGGGACCTAGCTATGGCTACACCTTC. Translation: CSVARPGGPSYGYTF.

In regard to this clonotype: One base away lies a much larger clone, so this may be a sequencing read error. The chain employs TRBV9 and TRBJ2-3; 8 bases agree with TRBD2. Germline values: CDR1 SGDLS, CDR2 YYNGEE. This CDR3 has 15 residues. DNA of the CDR3: TGTGTCAGCAGCGTTAGCGGGACTAGCACAGATACGCAGTATTTT. This translates into CVSSVSGTSTDTQYF. Full variable domain (outside the CDR3, taken from reference TRBV9 and TRBJ2-3): DSGVTQTPKHLITATGQRVTLRCSPRSGDLSVYWYQQSLDQGLQFLIQYYNGEERAKGNILERFSAQQFPDLHSELNLSSLELGDSALYFCVSSVSGTSTDTQYFGPGTRLTVL.

CDR3 nucleotides: TGTGCCAGCAGTTTGGCCGCTAACTATGGCTACACCTTC. It codes for CASSLAANYGYTF. The V gene is TRBV27, the J gene TRBJ1-2; the D is unclear. Trimming removed 3 bases at V and 0 bases at J, with 5 bases between. The CDR3 has 13 residues. CDR1 MNHEY and CDR2 SMNVEV come from the germline V gene (reference sequence).

The chain employs TRBV10-3 and TRBJ2-4, with D perhaps matching TRBD2 (6 bases). Germline V gene data show CDR1 as ENHRY and CDR2 as SYGVKD. There are 15 residues in the CDR3. V lost 3 bases, J lost 3 bases, and 12 bases lay in between. CDR3 amino acids: CAISERGWVKNIQYF. Here the CDR3 DNA reads TGTGCCATCAGTGAACGGGGGTGGGTCAAAAACATTCAGTACTTC.

This clonotype has ten or more counts. The chain combines TRBV5-8 with TRBJ2-5; 12 bases match TRBD2. CDR1 is SGHTS, CDR2 YDEGEE, per germline. V was pared by 4 bases and J by 4 bases, with 5 bases of the junction left unmatched. This CDR3 region has 15 residues. CDR3 region: CASSPGTSGPETQYF. In nucleotides, the CDR3 is TGTGCCAGCAGCCCTGGGACTAGCGGGCCAGAGACCCAGTACTTC.

This clonotype was recorded only once. The rearrangement joins TRBV15 to TRBJ1-4, with D possibly being TRBD1 (6 bases). CDR3 length: 16 amino acids. Germline V gene data show CDR1 as LNHNV and CDR2 as YYDKDF (reference sequence). With 0 bases removed from V and 7 bases from J, the gap between germline ends came to 15 bases. CDR3 nucleotide sequence: TGTGCCACCAGCAGAGAAGGACAGCGTAGTTCTGAAAAACTGTTTTTT. Translation gives CATSREGQRSSEKLFF.

Of note for this clonotype: Because the CDR3 is missing its conserved closing phenylalanine or tryptophan, this is likely a read error. The CDR3 loop reads CATRGLSYEQYL. Here the CDR3 DNA reads TGTGCCACCAGGGGACTTTCCTACGAGCAGTACCTC. The chain is built from TRBV24-1 and TRBJ2-7; D is perhaps TRBD2 (6 bases). The CDR3 is made up of 12 amino acids. Trimming removed 7 bases from V and 1 base from J, with 7 bases in between. Germline-derived CDR1 and CDR2 are KGHDR and SFDVKD.

On this clonotype itself: This may be a read error: a much more frequent sequence differs by one nucleotide. This chain joins TRBV5-1 and TRBJ2-3, with D perhaps matching TRBD1 (5 bases). The CDR3 totals 14 residues. CDR1 is SGHRS, CDR2 YFSETQ, per germline. CDR3 amino acids: CVSSKTVGSDTQYF. The CDR3 nucleotides are TGCGTCAGCAGCAAGACAGTAGGCTCAGATACGCAGTATTTT. The entire variable domain, with the rest obtained from reference TRBV5-1 and TRBJ2-3, is as follows: KAGVTQTPRYLIKTRGQQVTLSCSPISGHRSVSWYQQTPGQGLQFLFEYFSETQRNKGNFPGRFSGRQFSNSRSEMNVSTLELGDSALYLCVSSKTVGSDTQYFGPGTRLTVL.

Many counts were recorded for this clonotype. At one end the junction does not follow the germline gene, possibly because of a read error. This chain joins TRBV2 and TRBJ1-2, with D perhaps TRBD1 (5 bases). Germline CDR1 is SNHLY and CDR2 is FYNNEI. There are 14 residues in the CDR3. Here the CDR3 reads CASSEAVSRGLYAF. CDR3 in DNA: TGTGCCAGCAGTGAAGCCGTGTCCCGGGGGTTGTATGCCTTC.